One and the same sample provided the 3 T cell receptor beta chains below, sequenced in a study of naive CD8 T cells in extremely preterm neonates. Study results and caveats: Preterm infants showed shorter CDR3s, fewer N additions and less trimming than older groups.

Extremely preterm births at 23-27 weeks of gestation supplied the samples. Measured with immunoSEQ multiplex PCR; TCRdb has only the in-frame clones, and not every one. The table shows 20,000 to 30,000 clones, with about nine tenths occurring only once. These receptors' targets are unknown. Specimen: naive CD8+ T cells from cord blood. These receptors were taken from a boy who was born preterm.

This chain uses TRBV5-1 with TRBJ1-1; 8 nucleotides align to TRBD1. CDR1 and CDR2 (germline): SGHRS, YFSETQ. V shed 5 bases and J 4 bases; nucleotides not matched to a gene: 4. The CDR3 is 13 amino acids. CDR3 bases: TGCGCCAGCAGTCCCGGACAGGGCACTGAAGCTTTCTTT. Translated, it gives CASSPGQGTEAFF.

The J gene is TRBJ2-1, the V gene TRBV6-5; 11 bases fit TRBD1. CDR1 MNHEY and CDR2 SVGAGI come from the germline V gene. The CDR3 spans 16 residues. After removal of 2 bases from V and 3 bases from J, the junction contained 3 bases not matched to a gene. This CDR3 reads CASSYAGTGGYNEQFF. The CDR3 nucleotides read TGTGCCAGCAGTTACGCCGGGACAGGGGGCTACAATGAGCAGTTCTTC.

The rearrangement links TRBV12-1 to TRBJ2-7; the table's D gene call, TRBD1, was not cross checked with the DNA. TRBV12-1 constitutes a pseudogene. The length of the CDR3 is 13 residues. The CDR3 protein is CASSFDSSYEQYF. The CDR3 nucleotides are TGTGCCAGCAGCTTTGACAGCTCCTACGAGCAGTACTTC.